The T cell receptor (beta chain) described here comes from a study of blood T cell repertoires in COVID-19. Only in-frame clones appear in the TCRdb table, and some are missing; sequencing was by immunoSEQ multiplex PCR. The sample carries some 670,000 clones, over 80% recorded once. Germline V CDR1 and CDR2: LGHDT, YNNKEL (reference sequence). This CDR3 has 12 amino acids. V lost 0 bases and J 14 bases, leaving 13 bases between the germline ends. This receptor was obtained from a woman under 30 with acute or convalescent COVID-19. The specimen was peripheral blood. The V gene is TRBV3-1 (or the pseudogene TRBV3-2), the J gene TRBJ1-2; maybe TRBD1 (5 bases). CDR3: CASSQEMGGITF. In DNA, the CDR3 is TGTGCCAGCAGCCAAGAAATGGGGGGGATAACCTTC.